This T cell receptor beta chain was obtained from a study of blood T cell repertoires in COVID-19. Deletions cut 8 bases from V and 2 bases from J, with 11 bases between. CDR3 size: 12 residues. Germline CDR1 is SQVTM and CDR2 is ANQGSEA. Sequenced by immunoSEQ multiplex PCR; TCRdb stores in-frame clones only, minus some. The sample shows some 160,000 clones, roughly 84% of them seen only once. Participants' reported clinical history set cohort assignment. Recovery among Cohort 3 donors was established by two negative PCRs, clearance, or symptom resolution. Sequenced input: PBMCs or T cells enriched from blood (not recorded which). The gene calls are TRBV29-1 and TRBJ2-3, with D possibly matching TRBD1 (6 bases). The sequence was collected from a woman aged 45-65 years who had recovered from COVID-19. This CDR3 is CSWTANTDTQYF. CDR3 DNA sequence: TGCAGCTGGACAGCTAACACAGATACGCAGTATTTT.